This entry lists 25 T cell receptor beta chains sequenced from one sample in a study of persistence of HIV-infected CD4 T cells. Stimulation used around 10 ug/mL lysate from CMV-infected fibroblasts. CD40L-negative CD69-negative CD45RO-high memory CD4+ T cells were sorted as populations depleted of antigen-responding cells. Sequencing used immunoSEQ version 4 in survey mode. The assay was immunoSEQ multiplex PCR, and TCRdb's table has in-frame clones only and misses some. The table includes tens of thousands of clones, approximately 80% detected once. These TCRs are of unknown antigen specificity. Here the sequenced sample was CD4+ T cells sorted from PBMCs after roughly 17-hour stimulation, taken from a patient who received antiretroviral therapy. The receptor source for this set is an adult woman with HIV who was CMV-seropositive.

V is TRBV5-4 and J is TRBJ1-3; maybe TRBD1 (5 bases). Germline CDR1 SGHNT, CDR2 YYREEE (reference sequence). The CDR3 contains 14 residues. Trimming shortened V by 0 bases and J by 6 bases, and 10 bases separated the two germline ends. CDR3 protein: CASSLGGVTNTIYF. The CDR3 region has the DNA TGTGCCAGCAGCTTGGGGGGGGTGACAAACACCATATATTTT.

The chain recombines TRBV9 with TRBJ2-2, with D tentatively TRBD1 (6 bases). This CDR3 is built from 14 residues. Germline lookup yields CDR1 SGDLS and CDR2 YYNGEE. Trimming cost V 4 bases and J 3 bases, with 10 bases left between them. DNA for the CDR3: TGTGCCAGCAGCTCAGGGGCCTACACCGGGGAGCTGTTTTTT. This sequence encodes CASSSGAYTGELFF.

The chain recombines TRBV5-1 with TRBJ1-4; D is undetermined. Trimming removed 0 bases from V and 3 bases from J, with 9 bases in between. The CDR3 runs to 15 residues. Germline assignment: CDR1 SGHRS and CDR2 YFSETQ. CDR3 sequence: CASSLEGGANEKLFF. The CDR3 nucleotides read TGCGCCAGCAGCTTGGAAGGCGGAGCTAATGAAAAACTGTTTTTT.

This chain connects TRBV7-9 to TRBJ1-2, with TRBD1 matching over 8 bases. The CDR3 runs to 13 residues. The germline V gene encodes CDR1 SEHNR and CDR2 FQNEAQ (reference sequence). With 7 bases clipped from V and 4 bases from J, the junction kept 5 bases outside the gene matches. The CDR3 bases are TGTGCCAGCATTCCCGGGACAGGCTATGGCTACACCTTC. It is translated as CASIPGTGYGYTF.

J is TRBJ2-5 and V is TRBV3-1 (or the pseudogene TRBV3-2); D may correspond to TRBD1 or TRBD2 (5 bases each). CDR1 LGHDT and CDR2 YNNKEL come from the germline V gene (reference sequence). The ends were cut back, 2 bases at V and 4 bases at J, with 11 bases in the middle. The CDR3 consists of 14 residues. In DNA form, the CDR3 reads TGTGCCAGCAGCCAATCCCCCGGGGCAGAGACCCAGTACTTC. Its protein product is CASSQSPGAETQYF.

This clone was counted only a few times. The genes are TRBV7-3 and TRBJ2-1; 9 nucleotides agree with TRBD1. The CDR3 covers 15 residues. The germline V gene encodes CDR1 SGHTA and CDR2 FQGTGA. With 5 bases clipped from V and 5 bases from J, the junction kept 7 bases outside the gene matches. CDR3 residues: CASSLQTGGHNEQFF. The CDR3 DNA follows: TGTGCCAGCAGCCTGCAGACAGGGGGTCACAATGAGCAGTTCTTC.

The chain carries TRBV19 and TRBJ1-5; D not resolved. Trimming took 8 bases from V and 6 from J, leaving 14 bases between them. This CDR3 is built from 13 residues. CDR1 LNHDA and CDR2 SQIVND come from the germline V gene (reference sequence). The CDR3 spells CASLDGVGQPQHF. The CDR3 DNA reads TGTGCCAGTTTAGATGGGGTGGGTCAGCCCCAGCATTTT. Variable domain in full (rest from reference TRBV19 and TRBJ1-5): DGGITQSPKYLFRKEGQNVTLSCEQNLNHDAMYWYRQDPGQGLRLIYYSQIVNDFQKGDIAEGYSVSREKKESFPLTVTSAQKNPTAFYLCASLDGVGQPQHFGDGTRLSIL.

For the CDR3, the DNA is TGTGCCAGCAGTTACTCATCAGGGATCAACTATGGCTACACCTTC. Its protein is CASSYSSGINYGYTF. The V call is TRBV6-5, the J call TRBJ1-2; D possibly corresponds to TRBD1 (5 bases). The CDR3 is 15 residues long. V was trimmed by 0 bases and J by 2 bases, leaving 10 bases between them. Germline loops: CDR1 MNHEY, CDR2 SVGAGI.

The chain couples TRBV2 to TRBJ2-3; D may correspond to TRBD1 or TRBD2 (5 bases each). The germline V gene encodes CDR1 SNHLY and CDR2 FYNNEI. V was shortened by 10 bases and J by 4 bases, with 18 bases between the two germline ends. The CDR3 has 14 residues. Written as DNA, the CDR3 is TGTGCCACGAAGGGACCTTTGTCTGCAGATACGCAGTATTTT. Its protein product is CATKGPLSADTQYF.

The chain joins TRBV5-1 to TRBJ2-7, with D possibly TRBD2 on 5 matching bases. The CDR3 is 14 residues long. The ends were cut back, 3 bases at V and 0 bases at J, with 10 bases in the middle. Germline V gene data show CDR1 as SGHRS and CDR2 as YFSETQ. The CDR3 here is CASSSGLVSYEQYF. The CDR3, as DNA: TGCGCCAGCAGCTCAGGACTCGTCTCCTACGAGCAGTACTTC.

The chain carries TRBV30 and TRBJ1-5, with TRBD1 matching 12 bases. Germline-derived CDR1 and CDR2 are GTSNPN and SVGIG (reference sequence). V lost 2 bases, J lost 5 bases, and 4 bases stayed unmatched. The CDR3 consists of 15 residues. CDR3 sequence reads: CAWSPGTGGDQPQHF. The CDR3 region has the DNA TGTGCCTGGAGTCCCGGGACAGGGGGCGATCAGCCCCAGCATTTT.

V usage is TRBV5-8 and J usage is TRBJ1-5; 7 bases match TRBD1. The ends lost 0 bases at V and 7 bases at J; junction bases unmatched: 4. This CDR3 spans 14 amino acids. Germline CDR1 is SGHTS and CDR2 is YDEGEE. CDR3 in DNA: TGTGCCAGCAGCTTGGTTCGACAGGGCCAGCCCCAGCATTTT. This sequence encodes CASSLVRQGQPQHF.

The chain is built from TRBV12-3 or TRBV12-4 and TRBJ1-2; D not resolved. The CDR3 is made up of 13 amino acids. Between the trimmed V and J ends, which lost 3 bases and 4 bases, there was a span of 9 bases. In nucleotides, the CDR3 is TGTGCCAGCAGTTTCCTAGGGATCTATGGCTACACCTTC. Protein product: CASSFLGIYGYTF.

The rearrangement uses TRBV14 and TRBJ2-1; 11 nucleotides agree with TRBD2. The germline CDR1 and CDR2 sequences are SGHDN and FVKESK. This CDR3 spans 17 amino acids. The V and J ends lost 4 bases and 4 bases, in that order; junction bases with no gene match: 9. In DNA, the CDR3 is TGTGCCAGCAGCCCAATGGGGCGGACTAGCGGGTACAATGAGCAGTTCTTC. Translated, it gives CASSPMGRTSGYNEQFF.

The chain links TRBV2 to TRBJ2-5; maybe TRBD2 (5 bases). Germline CDR1 and CDR2: SNHLY and FYNNEI. The CDR3 has 13 residues. V was clipped by 5 bases and J by 5 bases, with 12 bases between them. For the CDR3, the DNA is TGTGCCAGCAGTCTTAGCGCGGTCGAGACCCAGTACTTC. Protein product: CASSLSAVETQYF.

Here the CDR3 DNA reads TGTGCCAGTAGTAGGCGGACGGCGGGGAGCACAGATACGCAGTATTTT. It encodes CASSRRTAGSTDTQYF. The chain carries TRBV19 and TRBJ2-3; maybe TRBD2 (6 bases). The CDR3 is 16 residues long. Germline values: CDR1 LNHDA, CDR2 SQIVND (reference sequence). V shed 4 bases and J shed 0 bases, with 14 bases lying between them.

This clone was seen more than once but under ten times. The gene calls are TRBV6-1 and TRBJ1-5, with D tentatively TRBD1 (5 bases). The CDR3 is made up of 19 amino acids. The V gene lost 0 bases and the J gene lost 4 bases, with 22 bases spanning the gap. Per the germline V gene, CDR1 is MNHNS and CDR2 is SASEGT. The CDR3 spells CASSEALGWRGGRNQPQHF. CDR3 bases: TGTGCCAGCAGTGAAGCGCTTGGTTGGAGGGGTGGGAGGAATCAGCCCCAGCATTTT.

CDR3: CASSLGDRGTEAFF. The CDR3 nucleotides are TGCGCCAGCTCCTTAGGGGACAGGGGCACTGAAGCTTTCTTT. This chain links TRBV10-2 with TRBJ1-1; 10 nucleotides line up with TRBD1. With V trimmed by 8 bases and J by 4 bases, 7 bases remained unmatched. CDR1 is WSHSY, CDR2 SAAADI, per germline. The CDR3 is 14 residues long.

The V and J genes are TRBV19 and TRBJ1-6; D gene uncertain. Trimming left V 4 bases short and J 5 bases short, with 12 bases between. The CDR3 has 15 amino acids. The germline V gene has CDR1 LNHDA and CDR2 SQIVND (reference sequence). This CDR3 reads CASSRQAQDNSPLHF. Written as DNA, the CDR3 is TGTGCCAGTAGTAGGCAAGCTCAGGATAATTCACCCCTCCACTTT.

The rearrangement links TRBV5-1 to TRBJ2-1; no reliable D call. The CDR3 covers 14 residues. The V end lost 4 bases, the J end lost 1 base, and 9 bases lay between the germline ends. Germline CDR1 reads SGHRS; CDR2 reads YFSETQ. CDR3 nucleotide sequence: TGCGCCAGCAGCGCAAGGGTTTCCTACAATGAGCAGTTCTTC. Translated, it gives CASSARVSYNEQFF.

This clone was observed a handful of times. J is TRBJ1-6 and V is TRBV5-1; D is unresolved. V was trimmed by 2 bases and J by 0 bases, leaving 15 bases between them. The germline V gene has CDR1 SGHRS and CDR2 YFSETQ. The CDR3 has 18 amino acids. The CDR3 loop reads CASSLLDGGSSYNSPLHF. The CDR3 coding sequence is TGCGCCAGCAGCTTACTCGACGGCGGGAGCTCCTATAATTCACCCCTCCACTTT. The variable domain in full, with the rest retrieved from reference TRBV5-1 and TRBJ1-6, is KAGVTQTPRYLIKTRGQQVTLSCSPISGHRSVSWYQQTPGQGLQFLFEYFSETQRNKGNFPGRFSGRQFSNSRSEMNVSTLELGDSALYLCASSLLDGGSSYNSPLHFGNGTRLTVT.

To note about this clone: Distinct nucleotide sequences in the sample also encode this CDR3. V gene TRBV5-1 combines with J gene TRBJ1-1; D might be TRBD1 (6 bases). The CDR3 consists of 14 residues. Trimming pared 3 bases from V and 4 bases from J, leaving 13 bases between. Germline V lookup: CDR1 SGHRS, CDR2 YFSETQ. The CDR3 DNA sequence: TGCGCCAGCAGCTCGGGACAAGAGCTCACTGAAGCTTTCTTT. Its protein is CASSSGQELTEAFF.

V is TRBV7-2 and J is TRBJ2-1; 12 bases align to TRBD2. CDR3 length: 15 amino acids. J gave up 9 bases and V 4 bases, and 7 bases lay outside the gene matches. Germline lookup yields CDR1 SGHTA and CDR2 FQGNSA. The CDR3 bases are TGTGCCAGCAGCTCCTCTAGCGGGGGGGCCTCTGAGCAGTTCTTC. As protein: CASSSSSGGASEQFF.

The V and J genes are TRBV30 and TRBJ1-1; D possibly corresponds to TRBD1 (5 bases). This CDR3 comprises 15 residues. Trimming pared 2 bases from V and 0 bases from J, leaving 13 bases between. Looked up from germline, CDR1 is GTSNPN and CDR2 is SVGIG (reference sequence). DNA for the CDR3: TGTGCCTGGAGTAAATGGGGGGGTATGAACACTGAAGCTTTCTTT. Its protein product is CAWSKWGGMNTEAFF.

This clone occurred a few times. J is TRBJ2-1 and V is TRBV3-1 (or the pseudogene TRBV3-2), with TRBD1 identical over 8 bases. V shed 2 bases and J 5 bases; nucleotides not matched to a gene: 5. Germline CDR1 LGHDT, CDR2 YNNKEL (reference sequence). The CDR3 is 15 amino acids. The CDR3 coding sequence is TGTGCCAGCAGCCAACCAGGGGGCGGCCACAATGAGCAGTTCTTC. Translation: CASSQPGGGHNEQFF.